Included here is one TCR beta chain sequence, with context. Its target antigen remains unknown. Qualities for individual bases were not recorded, and no much larger clone is one base off. This entry comes from a study of T-cell memory formation after mild COVID-19 (dated by TCRdb to the early 2020s). In terms of the full investigation: TCR sequence clusters from the two donors were largely donor specific. In two donors, T-cell clones that expanded and contracted after mild COVID-19 were followed by sequencing TCRalpha and TCRbeta repertoires longitudinally. The cohort comprised two young, previously healthy adult volunteers, one female and one male.

Here is what the overall study found, with its caveats: The detection of some responding clones in pre-infection memory suggests that pre-existing cross-reactive memory T cells joined the SARS-CoV-2 response. Contracting CD4+ clones turned up mainly in the CM and EM memory subsets, whereas EMRA was where CD8+ clones were enriched. Balanced CD4/CD8 phenotypes were observed for clones contracting from day 15 to 85, whereas a bias towards CD4+ was observed for a second wave of clones expanding from day 15 to 37. Whether the second-wave clones peaking on day 37 were SARS-CoV-2 specific was not confirmed. The study included only a couple of mild cases, and larger cohorts that include severe cases with pre-infection samples were judged to be necessary.

From V the trimming removes 8 bases and from J it removes 11 bases, while the gene matches leave 16 bases of the junction unaccounted for. The CDR3 contains 14 residues, cysteine and phenylalanine counted. Just the 42-base CDR3 DNA is kept, in frame starting at base 1. Sequencing was carried out with an Illumina NovaSeq 6000. cDNA libraries for TCRalpha and TCRbeta were prepared by 5'RACE using constant-segment primers, with sample barcodes and unique molecular identifiers added. Trizol reagent was used to extract RNA from every sample. Amplification of the libraries took two PCR steps, and the second step added a second sample barcode plus Illumina TruSeq adapters. Libraries were sequenced on an Illumina NovaSeq with 2 x 150 bp paired-end reads. Regarding the original processing steps: The reads were demultiplexed and collapsed into UMI-guided consensus sequences using migec v1.2.7. Using mixcr v2.1.11, UMI consensuses were aligned to TRA and TRB V and J templates and then assembled into clonotypes. Clonotypes were classified as expanded or contracted when called significant by both edgeR and NoisET, with noise models trained on biological replicates. For edgeR calls, the thresholds were a false discovery rate-adjusted p below 0.01 and a log2 fold-change of 1. PCA with hierarchical clustering of max-normalized trajectories of the 1000 most abundant clonotypes was used as exploratory dynamics analysis. Separately sequenced CD4+ and CD8+ repertoires were used to assign a CD4 or CD8 phenotype to each responding clone. In-frame beta chains were kept once TCRdb had trimmed the public reads at Q25 with fastp and called clones with MiXCR. Every distinct CDR3 protein forms one entry, paired with its most common genes and DNA. These V and J calls rely on TCRdb rather than the paper's analysis. The sample table shows roughly 130,000 distinct CDR3 sequences, and about 5.9% are seen once. Clones ranked in the top ten supply under 2.5% of the sample.

Ficoll-Paque density gradient centrifugation was the method used to isolate PBMCs. The sequence was collected from an adult woman who had mild COVID-19 (a few samples of this study predate the infection). The sample titles of this study are shuffled in the database, so cell type and time point are left out; the donor was told from shared clones. The sample consisted of PBMCs or a T cell subset sorted from them (not recorded which). The chain is made from TRBV12-3 or TRBV12-4 and TRBJ1-1, and 8 bases in between align with TRBD1. The DNA sequence is given as TGTGCCAGCGACACAATAGAGGGACAGGCGACGGCTTTCTTT. This gives the protein CASDTIEGQATAFF.